This TCR beta chain was sequenced for a study of shared clonotypes between healthy human individuals. Study-wide points: Rarefaction analysis demonstrated incomplete sorted-subset sequencing notwithstanding large depth.

The repertoire was sequenced with immunoSEQ multiplex PCR; TCRdb's copy has only in-frame clones and lacks some. The sample lists about 1 million clones; approximately 70% were seen once. This clone was observed a few times. Its antigen is undetermined. Between the trimmed V and J ends, which lost 2 bases and 0 bases, there was a span of 14 bases. This CDR3 is 16 amino acids long. Germline V lookup: CDR1 SQVTM, CDR2 ANQGSEA. This TCR derives from a man aged 18 to 35 in good health. The chain has TRBV29-1 and TRBJ2-1; D could derive from TRBD1 or TRBD2 (5 bases each). The sample was memory CD4+ T cells sorted from blood. Subset in this sample: CD45RA-negative fraction. DNA for the CDR3: TGCAGCGTTGAACCTTGGGACCGGAGCTCCTACAATGAGCAGTTCTTC. Residues: CSVEPWDRSSYNEQFF.